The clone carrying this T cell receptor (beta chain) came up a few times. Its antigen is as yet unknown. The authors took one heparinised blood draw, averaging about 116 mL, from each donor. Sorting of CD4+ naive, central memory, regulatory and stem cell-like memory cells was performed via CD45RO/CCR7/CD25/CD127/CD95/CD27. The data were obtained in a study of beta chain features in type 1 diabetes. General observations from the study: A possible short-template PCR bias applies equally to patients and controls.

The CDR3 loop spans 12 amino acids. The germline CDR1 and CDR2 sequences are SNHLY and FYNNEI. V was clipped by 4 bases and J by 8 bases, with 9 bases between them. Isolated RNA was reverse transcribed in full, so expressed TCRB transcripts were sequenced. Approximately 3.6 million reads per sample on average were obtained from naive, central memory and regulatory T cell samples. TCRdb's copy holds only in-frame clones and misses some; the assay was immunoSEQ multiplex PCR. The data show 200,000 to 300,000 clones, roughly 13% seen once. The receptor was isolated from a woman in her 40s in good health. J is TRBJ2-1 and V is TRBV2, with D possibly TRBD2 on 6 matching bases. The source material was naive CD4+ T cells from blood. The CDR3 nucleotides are TGTGCCAGCAGTGGGCCGGGGGATGAGCAGTTCTTC. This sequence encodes CASSGPGDEQFF.